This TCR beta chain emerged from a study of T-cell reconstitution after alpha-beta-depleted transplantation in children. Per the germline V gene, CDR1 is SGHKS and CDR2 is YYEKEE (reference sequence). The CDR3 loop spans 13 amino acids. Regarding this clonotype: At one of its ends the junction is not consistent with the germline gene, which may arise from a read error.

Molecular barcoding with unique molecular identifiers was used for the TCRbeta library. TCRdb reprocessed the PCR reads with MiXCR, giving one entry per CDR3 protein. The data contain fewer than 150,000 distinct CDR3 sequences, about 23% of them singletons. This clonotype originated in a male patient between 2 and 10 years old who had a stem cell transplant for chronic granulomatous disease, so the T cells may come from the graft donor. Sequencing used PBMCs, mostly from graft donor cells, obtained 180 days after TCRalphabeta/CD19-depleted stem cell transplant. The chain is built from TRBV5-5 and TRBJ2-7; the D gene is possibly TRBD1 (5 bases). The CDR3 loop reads CTSSRDRNYEQYF. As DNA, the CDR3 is TGTACCAGCAGTAGAGACAGAAACTACGAGCAGTACTTC.